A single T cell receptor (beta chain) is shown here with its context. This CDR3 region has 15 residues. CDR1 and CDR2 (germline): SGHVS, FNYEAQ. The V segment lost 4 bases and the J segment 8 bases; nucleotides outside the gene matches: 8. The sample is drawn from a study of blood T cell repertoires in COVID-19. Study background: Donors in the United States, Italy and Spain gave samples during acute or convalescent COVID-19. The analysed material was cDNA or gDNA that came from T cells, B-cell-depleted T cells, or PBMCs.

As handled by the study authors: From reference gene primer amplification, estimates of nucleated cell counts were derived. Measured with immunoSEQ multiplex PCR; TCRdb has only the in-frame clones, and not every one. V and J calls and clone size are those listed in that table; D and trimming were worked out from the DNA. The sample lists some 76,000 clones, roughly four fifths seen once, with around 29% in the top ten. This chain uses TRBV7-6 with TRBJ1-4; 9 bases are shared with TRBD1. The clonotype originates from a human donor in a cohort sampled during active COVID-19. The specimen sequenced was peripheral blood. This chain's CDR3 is CASSSSGTGFEKLFF. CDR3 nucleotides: TGTGCCAGCAGCTCATCCGGGACAGGGTTCGAAAAACTGTTTTTT.